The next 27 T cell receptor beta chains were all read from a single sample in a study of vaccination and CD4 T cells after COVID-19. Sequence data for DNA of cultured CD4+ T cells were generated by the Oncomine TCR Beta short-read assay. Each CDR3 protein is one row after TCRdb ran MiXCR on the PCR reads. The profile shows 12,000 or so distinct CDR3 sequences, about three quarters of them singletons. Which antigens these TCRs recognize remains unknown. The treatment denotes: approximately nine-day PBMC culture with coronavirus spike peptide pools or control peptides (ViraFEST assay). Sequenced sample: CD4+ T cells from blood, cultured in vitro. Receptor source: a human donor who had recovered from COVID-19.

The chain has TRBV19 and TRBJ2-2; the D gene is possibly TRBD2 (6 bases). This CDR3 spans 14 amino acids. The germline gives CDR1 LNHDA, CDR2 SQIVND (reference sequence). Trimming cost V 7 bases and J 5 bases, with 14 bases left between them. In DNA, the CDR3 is TGTGCCAGTAAGGAGGGAGTACAGACCGGGGAGCTGTTTTTT. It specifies CASKEGVQTGELFF. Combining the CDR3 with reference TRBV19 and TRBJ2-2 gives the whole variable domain DGGITQSPKYLFRKEGQNVTLSCEQNLNHDAMYWYRQDPGQGLRLIYYSQIVNDFQKGDIAEGYSVSREKKESFPLTVTSAQKNPTAFYLCASKEGVQTGELFFGEGSRLTVL.

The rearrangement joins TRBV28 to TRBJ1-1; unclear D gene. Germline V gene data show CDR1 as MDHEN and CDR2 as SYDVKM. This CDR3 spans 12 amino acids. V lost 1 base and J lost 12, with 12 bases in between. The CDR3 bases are TGTGCCAGCAGTTTATCTTACCCCGGACCTTTCTTT. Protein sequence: CASSLSYPGPFF.

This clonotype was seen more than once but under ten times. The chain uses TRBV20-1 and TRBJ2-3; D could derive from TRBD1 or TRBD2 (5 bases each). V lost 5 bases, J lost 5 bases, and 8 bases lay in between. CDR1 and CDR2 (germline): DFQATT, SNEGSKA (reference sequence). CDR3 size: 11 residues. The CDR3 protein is CSAGTLDTQYF. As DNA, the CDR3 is TGCAGTGCTGGGACCCTAGATACGCAGTATTTT.

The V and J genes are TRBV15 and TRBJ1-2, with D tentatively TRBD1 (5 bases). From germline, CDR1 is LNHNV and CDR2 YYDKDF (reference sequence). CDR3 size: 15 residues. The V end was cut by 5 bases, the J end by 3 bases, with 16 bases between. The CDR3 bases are TGTGCCACCAGCCAGCAAACTGGGGGATACTATGGCTACACCTTC. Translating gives CATSQQTGGYYGYTF.

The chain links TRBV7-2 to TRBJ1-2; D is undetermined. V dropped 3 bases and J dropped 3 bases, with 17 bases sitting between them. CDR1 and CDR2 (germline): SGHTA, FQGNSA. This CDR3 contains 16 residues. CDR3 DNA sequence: TGTGCCAGCAGCTTTTCGTCAATGAGGGCTGACTATGGCTACACCTTC. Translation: CASSFSSMRADYGYTF.

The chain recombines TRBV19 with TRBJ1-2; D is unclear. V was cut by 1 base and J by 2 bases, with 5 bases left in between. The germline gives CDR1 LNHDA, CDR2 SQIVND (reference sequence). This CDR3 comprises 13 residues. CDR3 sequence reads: CASSIVTNYGYTF. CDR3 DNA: TGTGCCAGTAGTATAGTGACGAACTATGGCTACACCTTC. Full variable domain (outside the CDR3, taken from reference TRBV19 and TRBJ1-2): DGGITQSPKYLFRKEGQNVTLSCEQNLNHDAMYWYRQDPGQGLRLIYYSQIVNDFQKGDIAEGYSVSREKKESFPLTVTSAQKNPTAFYLCASSIVTNYGYTFGSGTRLTVV.

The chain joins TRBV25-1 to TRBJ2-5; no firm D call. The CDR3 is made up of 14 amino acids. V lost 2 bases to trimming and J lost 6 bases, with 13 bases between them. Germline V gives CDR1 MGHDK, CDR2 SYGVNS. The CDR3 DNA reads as TGTGCCAGCAGTGAAAGGTTATTTAGGAAGACCCAGTACTTC. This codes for CASSERLFRKTQYF.

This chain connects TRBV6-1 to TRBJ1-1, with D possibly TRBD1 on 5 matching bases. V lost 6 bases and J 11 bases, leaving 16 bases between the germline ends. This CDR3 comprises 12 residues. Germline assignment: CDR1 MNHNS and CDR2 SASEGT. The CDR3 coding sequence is TGTGCCAGCAGCCCCGCAGCGGGGCGGGCTTTCTTT. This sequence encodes CASSPAAGRAFF.

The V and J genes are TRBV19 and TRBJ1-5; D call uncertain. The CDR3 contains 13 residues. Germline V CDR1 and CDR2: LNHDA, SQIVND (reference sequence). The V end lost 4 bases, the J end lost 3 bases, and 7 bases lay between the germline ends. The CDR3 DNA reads TGTGCCAGTAGTAACAGCCTCAATCAGCCCCAGCATTTT. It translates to CASSNSLNQPQHF.

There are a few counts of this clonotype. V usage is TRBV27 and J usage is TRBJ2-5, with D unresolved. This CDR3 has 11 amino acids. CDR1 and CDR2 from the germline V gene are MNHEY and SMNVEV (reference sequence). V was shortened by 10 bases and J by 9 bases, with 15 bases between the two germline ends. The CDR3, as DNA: TGTGCCACCCTGGTTGTTCTGGCCCAGTACTTC. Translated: CATLVVLAQYF.

The chain's CDR3 is CASRPGQGGDTQYF. DNA of the CDR3: TGCGCCAGCAGGCCGGGACAGGGTGGAGATACGCAGTATTTT. The chain recombines TRBV10-1 with TRBJ2-3; 9 positions agree with TRBD1. Germline assignment: CDR1 WNHNN and CDR2 SYGVQD (reference sequence). The junction had 6 bases not matched to a gene; V was cut back by 6 bases and J by 5 bases. The CDR3 extends over 14 amino acids.

The chain's CDR3 is CASSSDHLGTGNTIYF. Here the CDR3 DNA reads TGTGCCAGTAGTTCCGACCACCTCGGCACTGGAAACACCATATATTTT. The rearrangement links TRBV19 to TRBJ1-3, with unresolved D. The V gene's germline CDR1 is LNHDA and CDR2 SQIVND (reference sequence). The CDR3 runs 16 residues. Deletions cut 5 bases from V and 2 bases from J, with 16 bases between.

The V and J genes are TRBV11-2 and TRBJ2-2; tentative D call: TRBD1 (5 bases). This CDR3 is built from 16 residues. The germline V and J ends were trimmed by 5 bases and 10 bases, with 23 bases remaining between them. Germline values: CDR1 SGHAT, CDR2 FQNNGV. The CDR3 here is CASSLGGQQGKLELFF. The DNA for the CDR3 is TGTGCCAGCAGCCTAGGCGGTCAGCAGGGAAAGTTGGAGCTGTTTTTT.

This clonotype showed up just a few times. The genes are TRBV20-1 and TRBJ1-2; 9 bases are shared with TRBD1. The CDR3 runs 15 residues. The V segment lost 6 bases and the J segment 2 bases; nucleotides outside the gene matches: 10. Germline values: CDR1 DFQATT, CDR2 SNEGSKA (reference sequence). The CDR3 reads CSAQRGQGPNYGYTF. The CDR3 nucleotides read TGCAGTGCCCAGCGGGGACAGGGCCCGAACTATGGCTACACCTTC.

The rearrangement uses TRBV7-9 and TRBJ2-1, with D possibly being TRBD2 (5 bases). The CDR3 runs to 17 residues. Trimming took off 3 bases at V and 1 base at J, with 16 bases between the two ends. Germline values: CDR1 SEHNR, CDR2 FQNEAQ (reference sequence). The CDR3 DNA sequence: TGTGCCAGCAGCTTGAGGGTTGGCGGGCCTTCCTACAATGAGCAGTTCTTC. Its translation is CASSLRVGGPSYNEQFF. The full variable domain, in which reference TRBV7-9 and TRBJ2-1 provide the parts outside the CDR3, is DTGVSQNPRHKITKRGQNVTFRCDPISEHNRLYWYRQTLGQGPEFLTYFQNEAQLEKSRLLSDRFSAERPKGSFSTLEIQRTEQGDSAMYLCASSLRVGGPSYNEQFFGPGTRLTVL.

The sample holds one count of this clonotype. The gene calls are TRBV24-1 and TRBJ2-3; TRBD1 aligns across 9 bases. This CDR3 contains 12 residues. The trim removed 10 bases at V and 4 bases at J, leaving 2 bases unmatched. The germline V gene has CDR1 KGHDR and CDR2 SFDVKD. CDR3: CATRTGADTQYF. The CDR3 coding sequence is TGTGCCACAAGGACAGGGGCAGATACGCAGTATTTT.

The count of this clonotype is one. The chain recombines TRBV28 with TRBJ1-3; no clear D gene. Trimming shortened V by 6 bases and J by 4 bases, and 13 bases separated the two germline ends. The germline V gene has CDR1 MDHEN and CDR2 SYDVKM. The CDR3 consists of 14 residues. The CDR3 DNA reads TGTGCCAGCAGCCCCGGAGGGCCGGGAAACACCATATATTTT. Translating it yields CASSPGGPGNTIYF.

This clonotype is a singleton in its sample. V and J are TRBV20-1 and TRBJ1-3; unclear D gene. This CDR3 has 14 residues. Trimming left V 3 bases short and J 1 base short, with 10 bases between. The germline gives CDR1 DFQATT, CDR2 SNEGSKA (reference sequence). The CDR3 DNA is TGCAGTGCTAGCTTCACGCTATCTGGAAACACCATATATTTT. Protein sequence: CSASFTLSGNTIYF.

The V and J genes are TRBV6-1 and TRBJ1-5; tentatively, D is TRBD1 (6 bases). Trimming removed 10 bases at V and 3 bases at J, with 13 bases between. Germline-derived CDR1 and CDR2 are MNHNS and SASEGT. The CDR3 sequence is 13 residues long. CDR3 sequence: CATSDRINQPQHF. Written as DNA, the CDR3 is TGTGCCACCTCGGACAGAATCAATCAGCCCCAGCATTTT.

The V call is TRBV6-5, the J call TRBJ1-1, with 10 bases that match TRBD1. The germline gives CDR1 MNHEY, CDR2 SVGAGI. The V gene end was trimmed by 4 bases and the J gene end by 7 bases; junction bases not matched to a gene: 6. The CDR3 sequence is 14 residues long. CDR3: CASSSGTGAGEAFF. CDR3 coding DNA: TGTGCCAGCAGTTCCGGGACAGGGGCCGGTGAAGCTTTCTTT.

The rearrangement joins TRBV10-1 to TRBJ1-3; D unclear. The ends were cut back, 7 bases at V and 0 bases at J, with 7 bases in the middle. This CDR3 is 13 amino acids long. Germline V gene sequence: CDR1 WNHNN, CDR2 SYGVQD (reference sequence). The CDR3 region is CASTAHSGNTIYF. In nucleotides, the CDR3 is TGCGCCAGCACCGCGCACTCTGGAAACACCATATATTTT.

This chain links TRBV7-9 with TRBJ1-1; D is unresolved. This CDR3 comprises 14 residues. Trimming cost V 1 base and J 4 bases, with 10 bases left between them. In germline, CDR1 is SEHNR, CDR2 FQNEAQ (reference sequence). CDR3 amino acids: CASSLEAPGTEAFF. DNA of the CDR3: TGTGCCAGCAGCTTAGAGGCACCGGGCACTGAAGCTTTCTTT.

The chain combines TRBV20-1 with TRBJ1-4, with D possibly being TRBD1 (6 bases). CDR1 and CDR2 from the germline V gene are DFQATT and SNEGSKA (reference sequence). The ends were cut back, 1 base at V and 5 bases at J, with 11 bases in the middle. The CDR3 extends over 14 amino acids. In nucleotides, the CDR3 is TGCAGTGCTAGAGCGGGGGCGGTCAATGAAAAACTGTTTTTT. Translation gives CSARAGAVNEKLFF.

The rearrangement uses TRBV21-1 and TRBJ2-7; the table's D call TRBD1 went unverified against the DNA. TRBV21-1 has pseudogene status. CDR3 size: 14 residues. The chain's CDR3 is CASSNGGSDREQYF. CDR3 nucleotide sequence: TGTGCCAGCAGCAACGGGGGGTCTGATCGGGAGCAGTACTTC.

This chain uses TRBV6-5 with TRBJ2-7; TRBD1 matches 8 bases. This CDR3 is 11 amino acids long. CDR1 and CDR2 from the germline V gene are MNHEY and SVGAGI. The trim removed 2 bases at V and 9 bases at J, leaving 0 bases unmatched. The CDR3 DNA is TGTGCCAGCAGTTACGGACAGGGGCAGTACTTC. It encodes CASSYGQGQYF.

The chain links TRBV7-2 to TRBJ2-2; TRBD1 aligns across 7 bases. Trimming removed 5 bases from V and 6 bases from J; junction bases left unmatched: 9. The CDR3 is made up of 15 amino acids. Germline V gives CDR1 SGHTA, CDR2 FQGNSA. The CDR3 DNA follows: TGTGCCAGCAGCCCCCATCGACAGGGTGCCGGGGAGCTGTTTTTT. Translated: CASSPHRQGAGELFF.

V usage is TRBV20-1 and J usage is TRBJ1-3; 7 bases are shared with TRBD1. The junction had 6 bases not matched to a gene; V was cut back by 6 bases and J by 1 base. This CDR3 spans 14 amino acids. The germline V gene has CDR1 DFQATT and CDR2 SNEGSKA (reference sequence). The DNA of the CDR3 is TGCAGTGCGTACCGGACAGGTTCTGGAAACACCATATATTTT. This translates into CSAYRTGSGNTIYF.